Listed below are T cell receptor beta chains from one sample, sequenced in a study of T cell repertoires in cytomegalovirus infection. A single record per CDR3 protein comes from TCRdb applying MiXCR to the reads. The sample includes approximately 200,000 distinct CDR3 sequences, over 20% of them seen just once. The sequencing input was CD8+ T cells from PBMCs. The receptors derive from a human donor in good health (CMV status not recorded). Some clones in this sample may be carry-over from other donors' samples. The CDR3 runs from the conserved cysteine through the conserved F or W. Fields, in order: V gene, CDR3 protein.

>TRBV15
CATSRSRGMNTEAFF
>TRBV28
CASSSGLAIQETQYF
>TRBV7-8
CASSLVIAGDFTDTQYF
>TRBV29-1
CSFWTGGVGETQYF
>TRBV2
CASSDKGAEDTQYF
>TRBV7-6
CASSLDGSNTEAFF
>TRBV18
CASSPGVPRTGELFF
>TRBV7-7
CASSSRGPYNEQFF
>TRBV2
CASSGTLDPGAPYNEQFF
>TRBV6-5
CASSYSPEETEAFF
>TRBV24-1
CATSLAGGSYNEQFF
>TRBV28
CASSFPPGTGRNEQFF
>TRBV27
CASSYRAGSEAFF
>TRBV12-3/TRBV12-4
CASSLMDTEAFF
>TRBV29-1
CSVEEYNENTIYF
>TRBV5-6
CASSSSGDYQPQHF
>TRBV4-3
CASSQGTGLPGELFF
>TRBV6-1
CASSEIGGMNYGYTF
>TRBV15
CATSGDVGVGNQPQHF